The sample holds many counts of the clone carrying this T cell receptor (beta chain). Its specificity is not known. This sample was included in a study of T-cell memory formation after mild COVID-19. The wider study: TCR clusters were mostly confined to one donor each. Overall study findings and caveats: Pre-infection memory held some responding clones, suggesting pre-existing cross-reactive T cells responded.

MiXCR, applied by TCRdb to the 5' RACE reads, yields one record per CDR3 protein. This table has some 250,000 distinct CDR3 sequences, over 8.5% appearing once. This TCR was sampled from a young man who had mild COVID-19 (a few samples of this study predate the infection). Cell type and time point are not known. The specimen was PBMCs or a T cell subset sorted from them (not recorded which).

The CDR3 is CASSRRAGEDTQYF. DNA for the CDR3: TGTGCCAGCAGCCGAAGGGCAGGGGAAGATACGCAGTATTTT. The rearrangement links TRBV7-3 to TRBJ2-3; the D gene is possibly TRBD1 (6 bases). The germline CDR1 and CDR2 sequences are SGHTA and FQGTGA. Trimming removed 5 bases at V and 5 bases at J, with 14 bases between. The CDR3 covers 14 residues.